The entry that follows covers one TCR beta chain sequence. The antigen it recognizes is unknown. It has no much larger one-base neighbor in the sample; base qualities were not kept. Explained via the paper, the time point label denotes: cycle 2 day 1 (C2D1) of nivolumab. All trial patients had relapsed after autologous stem cell transplantation, with cohorts A, B and C differing in prior brentuximab vedotin exposure. The trial cohort included fewer than 60 patients with relapsed/refractory classical Hodgkin lymphoma, and each patient had a best overall response of complete response, partial response or progressive disease. Single-agent nivolumab was administered to trial patients in the multi-cohort phase II CheckMate 205 trial. Best overall response was determined by an independent review committee according to the 2007 International Working Group response criteria. Trial PBMCs were obtained immediately prior to nivolumab initiation (C1D1) and on therapy at cycle 2 day 1 and cycle 4 day 1. Peripheral blood was collected in 8 mL Vacutainer Cell Preparation Tubes, from which PBMCs were isolated by centrifugation and then cryopreserved.

The Qiagen DNeasy kit was used to extract genomic DNA both from unsorted PBMCs and from the negatively selected CD4+ and CD8+ fractions. Amplification of TCR beta CDR3 regions was done by immunoSEQ multiplex PCR with primers that anneal to V and J segments. A synthetic immune receptor repertoire was used to minimize amplification bias, and any residual bias was removed computationally once sequencing was done. Concerning the study's data processing: Repertoire diversity was quantified as the Shannon entropy index using custom Python scripts. Unsorted, CD4+ and CD8+ repertoires were analyzed separately, except in combined analyses where CD4+ and CD8+ sequences were merged in silico. Clonal expansion was defined as a frequency increase of at least 2-fold after treatment compared with C1D1, and clones undetected at baseline were assigned a pseudocount of 0.5. Clones with 0 or 1 copy at C1D1 were defined as singleton clones, while clones with 2 or more copies were defined as non-singleton clones. Clones expanded in unsorted samples were annotated as CD4+, CD8+ or unknown by matching protein sequences in sorted samples from the same patient. Wilcoxon tests were applied to paired samples to test diversity changes from C1D1 to C4D1. The source is immuneACCESS, and TCRdb retained only in-frame sequences with V and J called. Part of the clones is not carried over; for the studies checked, unresolved V genes explain less than half of this, and the remainder is unexplained. V and J calls and clone size are given by that table; D and trimming were obtained from the DNA. This sample has about 50,000 clones in its table, and roughly 91% of those were observed once. The ten largest make up about 5.8% of the sample.

CDR1 and CDR2, per the germline V gene (reference sequence), are GTSNPN and SVGIG. The CDR3 holds 13 amino acids from the cysteine to the phenylalanine. The read is trimmed to its CDR3 DNA, 39 bases read in frame from base 1. Trimming at the junction amounts to 5 bases on V and 3 bases on J, and the germline ends lie 14 bases apart. This entry comes from a study of PD-1 blockade in classical Hodgkin lymphoma (dated by TCRdb to 2020 to 2022). The study in broad terms: Nivolumab dosing was 3 mg/kg intravenously every 2 weeks, continuing until either disease progression or unacceptable toxicity. To define a peripheral blood immune signature of response to PD-1 blockade in classical Hodgkin lymphoma, the study combined TCR beta sequencing with CyTOF. Broad study findings and their caveats: Patients starting nivolumab less than 1 year after ASCT had lower diversity and were excluded from later analyses to avoid confounding by immune reconstitution. The study was restricted to a single clinical trial cohort, and the causes of repertoire differences, possibly disease activity or prior therapy, were left undefined. CD4+ but not CD8+ TCR diversity rose significantly by C4D1 (p=0.0027 vs p=0.16), most apparent in complete responders (p=0.02). Among trial patients, those achieving complete response had baseline diversity similar to that of newly diagnosed patients, while diversity was significantly lower in partial responders and progressors. Baseline TCR diversity was reported to be lower in newly diagnosed patients than in healthy donors and to be lower still in relapsed/refractory patients.

The source material was peripheral blood mononuclear cells (PBMCs), sampled before the second cycle of nivolumab. This TCR was sampled from a human donor with classical Hodgkin lymphoma. The chain was built from TRBV30 and TRBJ2-7, with no reliable assignment of the D segment. The DNA reads as follows: TGTGCCTGGTCCGACGGACGGCACTACGAGCAGTACTTC. Translation gives CAWSDGRHYEQYF. Extended through the reference TRBV30 and TRBJ2-7 proteins, this CDR3 yields the full variable domain: SQTIHQWPATLVQPVGSPLSLECTVEGTSNPNLYWYRQAAGRGLQLLFYSVGIGQISSEVPQNLSASRPQDRQFILSSKKLLLSDSGFYLCAWSDGRHYEQYFGPGTRLTVT.